Listed below are T cell receptor beta chains from one sample, sequenced in a study of graft-versus-host responses after intestinal transplantation. Profiled with immunoSEQ multiplex PCR; TCRdb holds only in-frame clones, not every one. The top ten clones hold approximately 1.6% of a sample with roughly 60,000 clones, roughly 90% of them seen once. The specimen comprised PBMCs, sampled 26 days after transplant. These receptors came from a human patient who received an intestinal transplant, so some T cells may come from the graft donor. The CDR3 runs from the conserved cysteine through the conserved F or W. The D gene is left open where the match is weak. The size field is filled for only some rows; it gives once, few, many or a size class.

-	TRBJ1-1	-	TRBV7-9	TGTGCCAGCAGCCCCAGGGCCAGTCTAGAGAACACTGAAGCTTTCTTT	CASSPRASLENTEAFF
TRBD1	TRBJ1-3	-	TRBV4-1	TGCGCCAGCAGCCATTTAAACAGGGGGACTGGAAACACCATATATTTT	CASSHLNRGTGNTIYF
-	TRBJ1-1	-	TRBV6-5	TGTGCCAGCAGTCCAGGGATATACACTGAAGCTTTCTTT	CASSPGIYTEAFF
TRBD2	TRBJ2-7	few	TRBV18	TGTGCCAGCTCGGGAGGGCCTAAAACCTACGAGCAGTACTTC	CASSGGPKTYEQYF
-	TRBJ1-6	-	TRBV7-9	TGTGCCAGCAGCTCCCCGACAAATGCACCCCTCCACTTT	CASSSPTNAPLHF
TRBD2	TRBJ2-3	-	TRBV27	TGTGCCAGCAGGTTAGCGGGGGGCACAGATACGCAGTATTTT	CASRLAGGTDTQYF
TRBD1	TRBJ1-5	-	TRBV28	TGTGCCAGCAGTTTAATGCCACAGGGGAATCAGCCCCAGCATTTT	CASSLMPQGNQPQHF
-	TRBJ2-7	-	TRBV6-1	TGTGCCAGCAGTGTCCGGGACTCGAGCTCCTACGAGCAGTACTTC	CASSVRDSSSYEQYF
-	TRBJ2-5	-	TRBV7-9	TGTGCCAGCGAGGGAGAGACCCAGTACTTC	CASEGETQYF
TRBD2	TRBJ2-1	-	TRBV2	TGTGCCAGCAGTGTCCCCACAAGCGGGGGGCTCAACAATGAGCAGTTCTTC	CASSVPTSGGLNNEQFF
TRBD2	TRBJ2-1	-	TRBV10-3	TGTGCCATCAGTGAAAAGCGGGAGGTCGGCTCCTACAATGAGCAGTTCTTC	CAISEKREVGSYNEQFF
-	TRBJ2-7	-	TRBV5-4	TGTGCCAGCAGCTTGAGGCCCAGCGGCAATTCCTACGAGCAGTACTTC	CASSLRPSGNSYEQYF
TRBD2	TRBJ2-1	-	TRBV9	TGTGCCAGCAGCGTAGCGGGGACTAGCGGGGTGAATGAGCAGTTCTTC	CASSVAGTSGVNEQFF
-	TRBJ2-7	-	TRBV5-6	TGTGCCAGCAGCAGGGGTTACGACGAGCAGTACTTC	CASSRGYDEQYF
-	TRBJ1-2	-	TRBV18	TGTGTCAGCTCACCACTTCCTACACGGGATTATGGCTACACCTTC	CVSSPLPTRDYGYTF
TRBD2	TRBJ2-7	-	TRBV5-1	TGCGCCAGCAGCTTGGGAGGACTAGCGGGAGGGAACGAGCAGTACTTC	CASSLGGLAGGNEQYF
-	TRBJ2-6	-	TRBV28	TGTGCCAGCAGTGGATCACGGACACAAAGTCGGGCCAACGTCCTGACTTTC	CASSGSRTQSRANVLTF
TRBD2	TRBJ2-1	-	TRBV6-4	TGTGCCAGCAGTGAAATAGCGGGATCCTACAATGAGCAGTTCTTC	CASSEIAGSYNEQFF
-	TRBJ1-1	-	TRBV7-8	TGTGCCAGCAGCTTAGAGTCTACAGGGAGTTACGACACTGAAGCTTTCTTT	CASSLESTGSYDTEAFF
-	TRBJ1-1	-	TRBV28	TGTGCCAGCAGCCAGGCCCGCAGGGGGAACACTGAAGCTTTCTTT	CASSQARRGNTEAFF
TRBD1	TRBJ1-5	-	TRBV28	TGTGCCAGCAGTCATCATACAGGGGGAGGCAATCAGCCCCAGCATTTT	CASSHHTGGGNQPQHF
TRBD1	TRBJ2-2	-	TRBV10-3	TGTGCCATCAGCCAGCAATTCGGGACAGGTGGAACCGGGGAGCTGTTTTTT	CAISQQFGTGGTGELFF